This T cell receptor beta chain was identified during a study of blood T cell repertoires in COVID-19. Study at large: PBMCs, B-cell-depleted T cells, or T cells were the source of the cDNA or gDNA that made up the material.

This CDR3 has 13 amino acids. CDR1 is SQVTM and CDR2 is ANQGSEA in the germline V gene. V was clipped by 7 bases and J by 4 bases; unmatched bases: 7. In the study's own analysis: Reference gene primer amplification yielded estimated nucleated cell counts. Sequencing used immunoSEQ multiplex PCR; TCRdb keeps in-frame clones, though not all of them. That table is the source of V, J and clone size, and D and trimming were worked out from the DNA. The sample consists of 90,000 to 100,000 clones, around 80% of them appearing once. The specimen was peripheral blood. The sequence came from a man aged 80 or over with acute or convalescent COVID-19. The chain carries TRBV29-1 and TRBJ1-3, with 7 positions matching TRBD1. Here the CDR3 reads CSAETGPGNTIYF. The CDR3 nucleotides are TGCAGCGCTGAGACAGGGCCAGGAAACACCATATATTTT.